One and the same sample provided the 21 T cell receptor beta chains below, sequenced in a study of CD8 T cells in Susac syndrome. Random hexamers served to reverse transcribe about 0.45 to 1 ug RNA. MiXCR, run by TCRdb on the immunoSEQ multiplex PCR reads, gives a single entry per CDR3 protein. The table shows 100,000 to 150,000 distinct CDR3 sequences, with 90% to 95% occurring only once. Material for sequencing was CD4+ T cells from PBMCs. The receptors originated from a human donor in good health.

The rearrangement uses TRBV2 and TRBJ2-7; 10 bases are a match to TRBD1. J lost 4 bases, V lost 5 bases, and 5 bases had no gene match. The V gene's germline CDR1 is SNHLY and CDR2 FYNNEI. The CDR3 covers 14 residues. CDR3 coding DNA: TGTGCCAGCAGTCGGGACAGGGGAGGGTACGAGCAGTACTTC. Protein: CASSRDRGGYEQYF.

In this sample, this clonotype turned up a few times. J is TRBJ2-7 and V is TRBV7-9; no clear D. V lost 1 base and J lost 4, with 2 bases in between. This CDR3 has 11 amino acids. Germline V gene lookup returns CDR1 SEHNR and CDR2 FQNEAQ (reference sequence). CDR3 residues: CASSLEYEQYF. CDR3 nucleotides: TGTGCCAGCAGCTTAGAGTACGAGCAGTACTTC.

The V gene is TRBV3-1, the J gene TRBJ1-5, with D unresolved. The germline V gene encodes CDR1 LGHDT and CDR2 YNNKEL (reference sequence). The CDR3 sequence is 14 residues long. Trimming took 1 base from V and 4 from J, leaving 8 bases between them. The CDR3 DNA is TGTGCCAGCAGCCAAGGCAGATCTAATCAGCCCCAGCATTTT. It yields the protein CASSQGRSNQPQHF.

This chain connects TRBV7-2 to TRBJ2-1, with 9 bases aligning to TRBD1. CDR1 SGHTA and CDR2 FQGNSA come from the germline V gene. The CDR3 covers 16 residues. V shed 2 bases and J 5 bases; nucleotides not matched to a gene: 7. DNA for the CDR3: TGTGCCAGCAGCTTAATTCTGGACAGGGGCAACAATGAGCAGTTCTTC. This sequence encodes CASSLILDRGNNEQFF.

This chain joins TRBV15 and TRBJ2-1; 7 bases are a match to TRBD1. V was pared by 6 bases and J by 2 bases, with 10 bases of the junction left unmatched. Per the germline V gene, CDR1 is LNHNV and CDR2 is YYDKDF (reference sequence). This CDR3 contains 16 residues. DNA of the CDR3: TGTGCCACCAGGATGGGGACAGCCCTTCCCTACAATGAGCAGTTCTTC. It codes for CATRMGTALPYNEQFF.

The chain uses TRBV7-2 and TRBJ2-2, with D unclear. In germline, CDR1 is SGHTA, CDR2 FQGNSA. V shed 4 bases and J shed 4 bases, with 7 bases lying between them. CDR3 length equals 13 residues. CDR3 region: CASSSISTGELFF. CDR3 nucleotide sequence: TGTGCCAGCAGCTCGATTTCCACCGGGGAGCTGTTTTTT. The full variable domain, with the rest looked up from reference TRBV7-2 and TRBJ2-2, is GAGVSQSPSNKVTEKGKDVELRCDPISGHTALYWYRQSLGQGLEFLIYFQGNSAPDKSGLPSDRFSAERTGGSVSTLTIQRTQQEDSAVYLCASSSISTGELFFGEGSRLTVL.

The V and J genes are TRBV29-1 and TRBJ2-3; 8 nucleotides match TRBD2. The CDR3 is 13 residues long. The V gene end was trimmed by 8 bases and the J gene end by 3 bases; junction bases not matched to a gene: 7. In germline, CDR1 is SQVTM, CDR2 ANQGSEA. CDR3: CSSGGTTTDTQYF. The CDR3 DNA sequence: TGCAGCTCGGGAGGGACTACGACAGATACGCAGTATTTT.

The gene calls are TRBV29-1 and TRBJ1-1, with D tentatively TRBD1 (5 bases). The V and J ends lost 6 bases and 11 bases respectively, with 19 bases between them. The CDR3 is 12 residues long. CDR1 is SQVTM, CDR2 ANQGSEA, per germline. The chain's CDR3 is CSVLSQEKGAFF. For the CDR3, the DNA is TGCAGCGTCCTATCACAGGAGAAGGGCGCTTTCTTT.

The sample holds a few counts of this clonotype. The chain has TRBV12-3 or TRBV12-4 and TRBJ2-7; 9 bases match TRBD1. This CDR3 comprises 14 residues. V shed 8 bases, J shed 0 bases, and the junction held 5 bases outside the gene matches. The CDR3 loop is CASSLTGGSYEQYF. CDR3 nucleotide sequence: TGTGCCAGCTCACTGACAGGGGGCTCCTACGAGCAGTACTTC.

The chain employs TRBV28 and TRBJ2-4; the D gene is possibly TRBD2 (5 bases). Looked up from germline, CDR1 is MDHEN and CDR2 is SYDVKM. There are 12 residues in the CDR3. The V and J ends lost 8 bases and 6 bases respectively, with 11 bases between them. The CDR3 nucleotides read TGTGCCAGCCTTGGACTGAGAAACATTCAGTACTTC. The encoded protein is CASLGLRNIQYF.

This chain connects TRBV27 to TRBJ1-1; D remains unclear. Germline V CDR1 and CDR2: MNHEY, SMNVEV (reference sequence). CDR3 length: 13 amino acids. V lost 3 bases and J lost 0, with 5 bases in between. CDR3 nucleotides: TGTGCCAGCAGTTTGCAGATGAACACTGAAGCTTTCTTT. This codes for CASSLQMNTEAFF.

The chain employs TRBV7-2 and TRBJ2-2; TRBD2 might be the D (6 bases). The CDR3 runs 16 residues. The ends were cut back, 6 bases at V and 8 bases at J, with 22 bases in the middle. Germline loops: CDR1 SGHTA, CDR2 FQGNSA. The chain's CDR3 is CASRPTGTPAAGELFF. CDR3 in DNA: TGTGCCAGCAGACCCACCGGGACTCCCGCCGCGGGGGAGCTGTTTTTT.

This chain links TRBV29-1 with TRBJ2-6; TRBD1 might be the D (5 bases). There are 14 residues in the CDR3. Germline V gene sequence: CDR1 SQVTM, CDR2 ANQGSEA. V was clipped by 3 bases and J by 0 bases, with 6 bases between them. The CDR3 loop reads CSVDQGSGANVLTF. In DNA form, the CDR3 reads TGCAGCGTTGATCAGGGCTCTGGGGCCAACGTCCTGACTTTC.

The chain uses TRBV9 and TRBJ2-7; 8 nucleotides match TRBD1. Unmatched junction bases numbered 4, after V lost 3 bases and J lost 5 bases. The CDR3 is 13 amino acids. Germline CDR1 SGDLS, CDR2 YYNGEE. The chain's CDR3 is CASSGQGFDEQYF. The DNA for the CDR3 is TGTGCCAGCAGCGGACAGGGGTTCGACGAGCAGTACTTC.

This chain joins TRBV7-2 and TRBJ2-7; D is possibly TRBD1 (6 bases). CDR3 length equals 14 residues. Trimming shortened V by 7 bases and J by 0 bases, and 13 bases separated the two germline ends. The germline gives CDR1 SGHTA, CDR2 FQGNSA. The CDR3 loop reads CASTEGGDSYEQYF. CDR3 in DNA: TGTGCCAGCACCGAAGGGGGAGACTCCTACGAGCAGTACTTC.

The chain uses TRBV10-2 and TRBJ2-7, with a tentative D call TRBD2 (6 bases). The V gene's germline CDR1 is WSHSY and CDR2 SAAADI. The ends were cut back, 5 bases at V and 0 bases at J, with 11 bases in the middle. The CDR3 covers 14 residues. The CDR3 protein is CASSSQRASYEQYF. The CDR3 DNA reads as TGCGCCAGCAGTTCTCAGCGGGCCTCCTACGAGCAGTACTTC.

The chain is built from TRBV20-1 and TRBJ2-5; D is perhaps TRBD1 or TRBD2 (5 bases each). Germline lookup yields CDR1 DFQATT and CDR2 SNEGSKA (reference sequence). This CDR3 contains 13 residues. Trimming took 2 bases from V and 5 from J, leaving 12 bases between them. This chain's CDR3 is CSARLGAVETQYF. CDR3 nucleotide sequence: TGCAGTGCTAGACTCGGGGCAGTGGAGACCCAGTACTTC.

V usage is TRBV18 and J usage is TRBJ1-2; D is undetermined. Trimming stripped 2 bases from V and 2 bases from J, with 9 bases between. The V gene's germline CDR1 is KGHSH and CDR2 LQKENI. The CDR3 extends over 14 amino acids. CDR3 sequence: CASSPRQENYGYTF. The DNA of the CDR3 is TGTGCCAGCTCACCAAGGCAGGAAAACTATGGCTACACCTTC.

CDR3 in amino acids: CASSPGLDEQFF. CDR3 nucleotide sequence: TGTGCCAGCAGTCCCGGGTTGGACGAGCAGTTCTTC. V is TRBV2 and J is TRBJ2-1; D is unclear. This CDR3 contains 12 residues. V lost 5 bases and J 10 bases, leaving 12 bases between the germline ends. Germline assignment: CDR1 SNHLY and CDR2 FYNNEI. Full variable domain (remainder filled in from reference TRBV2 and TRBJ2-1): EPEVTQTPSHQVTQMGQEVILRCVPISNHLYFYWYRQILGQKVEFLVSFYNNEISEKSEIFDDQFSVERPDGSNFTLKIRSTKLEDSAMYFCASSPGLDEQFFGPGTRLTVL.

The CDR3 protein is CASSHSGQGSEIRPEAFF. CDR3 coding DNA: TGCGCCAGCAGTCATTCCGGACAGGGGTCGGAAATACGGCCTGAAGCTTTCTTT. The chain uses TRBV23-1 and TRBJ1-1, with 9 bases identical to TRBD1. Being an ORF, TRBV23-1 has a function that is uncertain. V was pared by 3 bases and J by 6 bases, with 17 bases of the junction left unmatched. The CDR3 is made up of 18 amino acids.

This clonotype was recorded once. Here the CDR3 reads CSASQPRYGREGLRDTQYF. The CDR3 coding sequence is TGCAGTGCTAGTCAACCCAGATATGGGCGGGAGGGCCTCAGGGATACGCAGTATTTT. The chain joins TRBV20-1 to TRBJ2-3, with 9 bases aligning to TRBD2. With 3 bases clipped from V and 6 bases from J, the junction kept 22 bases outside the gene matches. CDR3 length: 19 residues. CDR1 is DFQATT and CDR2 is SNEGSKA in the germline V gene (reference sequence).